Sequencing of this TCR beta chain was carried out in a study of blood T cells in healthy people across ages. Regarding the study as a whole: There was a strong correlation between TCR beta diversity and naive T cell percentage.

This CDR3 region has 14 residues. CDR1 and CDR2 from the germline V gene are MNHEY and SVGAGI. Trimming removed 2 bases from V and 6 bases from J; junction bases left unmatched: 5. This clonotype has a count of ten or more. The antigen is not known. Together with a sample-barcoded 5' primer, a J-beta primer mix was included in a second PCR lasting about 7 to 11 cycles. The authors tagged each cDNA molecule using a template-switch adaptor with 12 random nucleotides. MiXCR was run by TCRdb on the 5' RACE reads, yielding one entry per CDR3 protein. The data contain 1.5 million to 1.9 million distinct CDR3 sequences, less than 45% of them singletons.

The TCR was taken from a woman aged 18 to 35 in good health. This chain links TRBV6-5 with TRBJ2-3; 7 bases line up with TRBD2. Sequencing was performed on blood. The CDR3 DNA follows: TGTGCCAGCAGTTACGGGCGGGAGCGGGATACGCAGTATTTT. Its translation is CASSYGRERDTQYF.